This T cell receptor beta chain was captured in a study of cytomegalovirus exposure and HLA in healthy donors. On this clone: Its antigen is undetermined.

The PCR employed 60 Vbeta primers together with 13 Jbeta primers. Assay: immunoSEQ multiplex PCR; the TCRdb copy retains only in-frame clones and omits some. The sample lists over 80,000 clones; 65% to 85% were seen once. General study points: Later analysis suggested links between common viral pathogens and several top significant clusters.

The CDR3 runs to 13 residues. The germline CDR1 and CDR2 sequences are SQVTM and ANQGSEA. V lost 7 bases to trimming and J lost 4 bases; unmatched junction nucleotides: 5. The material sequenced was PBMCs. This TCR came from a man aged 50 or older in good health and CMV-seronegative. The J gene is TRBJ1-1, the V gene TRBV29-1; 11 bases align to TRBD1. Written as DNA, the CDR3 is TGCAGCGGGACAGGGGGCCGGGGCACTGAAGCTTTCTTT. Its translation is CSGTGGRGTEAFF.